The T cell receptor beta chain under discussion was sequenced for a study of neurological immune-mediated disorders. The study, taken as a whole, reports: The absence of shared CDR3 amino acid sequences among expanded clones across subjects suggests private repertoires in all groups. HTLV-1-associated myelopathy led in TCR clonal expansion, while multiple sclerosis ranked lowest, below healthy controls.

The making of cDNA relied on 5'RACE with 10-nucleotide random UMIs. TCRdb re-called the 5' RACE reads with MiXCR, one entry per CDR3 protein. The sample yields fewer than 85,000 distinct CDR3 sequences, 4.5% to 6.5% seen once. As for this clonotype: Its antigen remains unidentified.

The length of the CDR3 is 15 residues. Trimming removed 4 bases at V and 7 bases at J, with 18 bases between. Germline CDR1 and CDR2: SGHRS and YFSETQ. The chain combines TRBV5-1 with TRBJ2-1, with a possible D match to TRBD2 (7 bases). Sequenced sample: PBMCs. The receptor was derived from a woman between 25 and 40 years old with multiple sclerosis. CDR3 sequence: CASSHQGRVVNEQFF. CDR3 nucleotide sequence: TGCGCCAGCAGCCACCAGGGGAGGGTAGTAAATGAGCAGTTCTTC. Together with reference TRBV5-1 and TRBJ2-1, the CDR3 gives the full variable domain: KAGVTQTPRYLIKTRGQQVTLSCSPISGHRSVSWYQQTPGQGLQFLFEYFSETQRNKGNFPGRFSGRQFSNSRSEMNVSTLELGDSALYLCASSHQGRVVNEQFFGPGTRLTVL.